This is a list of T cell receptor beta chains from one sample in a study of blood T cell repertoires in COVID-19. Sequencing used immunoSEQ multiplex PCR; TCRdb keeps in-frame clones, though not all of them. The sample comprises about 220,000 clones, around 82% of which are singletons, and around 7.7% rests with the top ten. Sequencing was done on a sample of peripheral blood. These receptors were taken from a woman between 65 and 79 years old with acute or convalescent COVID-19. Both conserved end residues are part of each CDR3. A D gene is named only where the DNA matches it firmly. A clone size is listed for some rows: how often the clone was seen (once, few, many), or a class if it is expanded.

V	J	D	size	DNA	CDR3
TRBV4-1	TRBJ2-7	TRBD1	few	TGCGCCAGCAGCCAAGATGGGACAGGGTTCTACGAGCAGTACTTC	CASSQDGTGFYEQYF
TRBV9	TRBJ2-2	.	few	TGTGCCAGCAGCGTGGCTGGAAATTTCAGACAAATAAACACCGGGGAGCTGTTTTTT	CASSVAGNFRQINTGELFF
TRBV7-2	TRBJ2-5	TRBD1	.	TGTGCCATAGCGGACAGGGCTACCGGGACCCAGTACTTC	CAIADRATGTQYF
TRBV2	TRBJ2-7	TRBD1	.	TGTGCCAGTTCCCGGGACAGGAGCTCCTACGAGCAGTACTTC	CASSRDRSSYEQYF
TRBV3-1/TRBV3-2	TRBJ1-5	.	.	TGTGCCAGCAGCCATAGCGGCCGCAATCAGCCCCAGCATTTT	CASSHSGRNQPQHF
TRBV6-2/TRBV6-3	TRBJ2-1	TRBD2	once	TGTGCCAGCAGCCCGACTAGCGCCCAAGGCAATGAGCAGTTCTTC	CASSPTSAQGNEQFF
TRBV9	TRBJ2-1	TRBD2	once	TGTGCCAGCAGCGTAGGAGGAGCGGGGGGGTACAATGAGCAGTTCTTC	CASSVGGAGGYNEQFF
TRBV7-2	TRBJ2-6	.	.	TGTGCCAGCAGCTCGATCTACTCTGGGGCCAACGTCCTGACTTTC	CASSSIYSGANVLTF
TRBV7-2	TRBJ2-5	TRBD1	.	TGTGCCAGCAGCTCTCGGACAGGGCTAGAGACCCAGTACTTC	CASSSRTGLETQYF
TRBV6-5	TRBJ1-2	.	.	TGTGCCACGGGAGGGGGCTATGGCTACACCTTC	CATGGGYGYTF
TRBV18	TRBJ1-1	.	once	TGTGCCAGCTCACCACGAGATCCCCCTTGGGCTTTCTTT	CASSPRDPPWAFF
TRBV5-5	TRBJ2-5	.	.	TGTGCCAGCAGCTTCATGTTAGAGACCCAGTACTTC	CASSFMLETQYF
TRBV19	TRBJ1-6	.	.	TGTGCCACTCACCGGGACAAGAATTCACCCCTCCACTTT	CATHRDKNSPLHF
TRBV2	TRBJ2-3	.	few	TGTGCCAGCAGTGTTCCCCCGGATACGCAGTATTTT	CASSVPPDTQYF
TRBV20-1	TRBJ2-7	.	.	TGCAGTGCTAGAGGGGGGGTCGAGCAGTACTTC	CSARGGVEQYF
TRBV5-6	TRBJ1-3	.	.	TGTGCCAGCAGCCCGACAGGAGAGCGAGATATCACCTCTGGAAACACCATATATTTT	CASSPTGERDITSGNTIYF
TRBV18	TRBJ2-1	TRBD2	.	TGTGCCAGCTCACCTGGACTAGCGGGGGGCAACGTCTACAATGAGCAGTTCTTC	CASSPGLAGGNVYNEQFF
TRBV3-1/TRBV3-2	TRBJ2-6	TRBD1	.	TGTGCCAGCAGCCGAAATGGACAGGGGGGATCTGGGGCCAACGTCCTGACTTTC	CASSRNGQGGSGANVLTF
TRBV19	TRBJ2-2	TRBD1	.	TGTGCCAGTAGACCATGGACAGGAGCGAACACCGGGGAGCTGTTTTTT	CASRPWTGANTGELFF
TRBV7-3	TRBJ2-2	.	.	TGTGCCAGCAGCCCGAGGAGTGGCACCGGGGAGCTGTTTTTT	CASSPRSGTGELFF
TRBV5-5	TRBJ1-6	.	few	TGTGCCAGCAGCTGGGTGACCCGAGCGGGCTCACCCCTCCACTTT	CASSWVTRAGSPLHF
TRBV6-5	TRBJ1-5	.	.	TGTGCCAGCACCCTGATCGGCGGGGCGGGTCAGCCCCAGCATTTT	CASTLIGGAGQPQHF
TRBV29-1	TRBJ2-3	TRBD2	.	TGCAGCGGTAGGACTAGCGGGGGGGCAGGGGATACGCAGTATTTT	CSGRTSGGAGDTQYF
TRBV12-3/TRBV12-4	TRBJ1-2	.	.	TGTGCCAGCAGTTTTAACCGGAACTATGGCTACACCTTC	CASSFNRNYGYTF
TRBV5-5	TRBJ2-2	TRBD2	few	TGTGCCAGCAGTCAGCTAGCGGGGGGCCTGTCGAACACCGGGGAGCTGTTTTTT	CASSQLAGGLSNTGELFF
TRBV5-4	TRBJ2-3	TRBD2	.	TGTGCCAGCAGCTCGACCCTCGGGACTAGCGGGGGCCGGGGCACAGATACGCAGTATTTT	CASSSTLGTSGGRGTDTQYF
TRBV30	TRBJ1-1	.	.	TGTGCCTGGAGTCGAATCCAGGGAAGCACTGAAGCTTTCTTT	CAWSRIQGSTEAFF
TRBV5-1	TRBJ2-1	TRBD1	.	TGCGCCAGCAGCATGCATGGACAGGGAACCTACAATGAGCAGTTCTTC	CASSMHGQGTYNEQFF
TRBV10-2	TRBJ2-7	TRBD2	few	TGCGCCAGCAGTCGAGGGACTAGCTACGAGCAGTACTTC	CASSRGTSYEQYF
TRBV5-1	TRBJ1-6	TRBD1	.	TGCGCCAGCAGCAGTCGAGGGGGCCAAGAGAGTAATTCACCCCTCCACTTT	CASSSRGGQESNSPLHF
TRBV3-1/TRBV3-2	TRBJ2-1	TRBD2	.	TGTGCCAGCCGCGGGGAGGGTTCCTCCTACAATGAGCAGTTCTTC	CASRGEGSSYNEQFF
TRBV10-3	TRBJ1-2	TRBD1	.	TGTGCCATCAGAGGGACAGGGGACTATGGCTACACCTTC	CAIRGTGDYGYTF
TRBV9	TRBJ1-2	.	.	TGTGCCAGCAGCGCCGGCGGGCAGACTAACTATGGCTACACCTTC	CASSAGGQTNYGYTF
TRBV30	TRBJ1-6	.	few	TGTGCCTGGAGTGTTTCGGCACCCCTCCACTTT	CAWSVSAPLHF
TRBV7-9	TRBJ2-2	.	.	TGTGCCAGCAGCTTTCGGGGGATCGAGAACACCGGGGAGCTGTTTTTT	CASSFRGIENTGELFF
TRBV5-1	TRBJ2-1	TRBD2	.	TGCGCCAGCAGCTCCACTGGCGGGGGGGCCTACAATGAGCAGTTCTTC	CASSSTGGGAYNEQFF
TRBV2	TRBJ1-5	.	.	TGTGCCAGCAGTGTTATGGCAGGGAGCAATCAGCCCCAGCATTTT	CASSVMAGSNQPQHF
TRBV11-2	TRBJ1-5	TRBD1	.	TGTGCCAGCAGCACAGGGGCCAATCAGCCCCAGCATTTT	CASSTGANQPQHF
TRBV6-5	TRBJ1-1	.	once	TGTGCCAGCAGCTCCAGGGAAATCCGTCCGGCTTTCTTT	CASSSREIRPAFF
TRBV3-1/TRBV3-2	TRBJ2-7	.	.	TGTGCCAGCAGCTTTCATGAGGGCTCCTACGAGCAGTACTTC	CASSFHEGSYEQYF